This T cell receptor (beta chain) is from a study of T cells in Graves' hyperthyroidism and ophthalmopathy. General study results and limits: Blood samples included most of the expanded thyroid clonotypes exceeding 0.001.

Remarks on this clonotype: What it binds is not known.

The junction had 3 bases not matched to a gene; V was cut back by 2 bases and J by 6 bases. The CDR3 consists of 15 residues. Per the germline V gene, CDR1 is SGHVS and CDR2 is FQNEAQ. Disease duration under 2 months; hyperthyroidism patients were aged 18 to 65. Diagnostic assessment was based on clinical symptoms, serum thyroxine and TRAb, thyroid ultrasound and orbital computed tomography. Using RNA transcripts as the source, TCR beta CDR3 regions were amplified. HTBI primers were employed in a first-round RT-PCR of the TCR CDR3. A single record per CDR3 protein comes from TCRdb applying MiXCR to the multiplex PCR reads. In the table there are about 180,000 distinct CDR3 sequences, approximately 15% of which are singletons.

The chain joins TRBV7-8 to TRBJ1-4, with TRBD1 matching over 10 bases. Material for sequencing was blood. This clonotype was obtained from a woman aged 50 to 60 with Graves' hyperthyroidism. CDR3 in DNA: TGTGCCAGCAGCTTATTGGGGACAGGGGATGAAAAACTGTTTTTT. It encodes CASSLLGTGDEKLFF.